This record covers a single T cell receptor (beta chain). What it binds is not known. Germline CDR1 and CDR2: DFQATT and SNEGSKA (reference sequence). The CDR3 is 19 amino acids. The V and J ends lost 0 bases and 0 bases respectively, with 23 bases between them. The sample originates from a study of naive and memory T cell subsets. Study-level findings and limits: Over 85% of naive TCR sequences appeared only once after error correction, unlike memory subsets. Especially in CD8 cells, naive repertoires contained a few larger clonotypes, possibly CD45RA-re-expressing memory cells. Activation and differentiation may alter RNA-based TCR counts.

Two oligonucleotides, mixed equimolar, formed the beta constant-region primer covering TRBC1 and TRBC2. Ligated cDNA was amplified by four rounds of PCR with nested alpha and beta constant-region primers and SP2. TCRdb reprocessed the UMI-ligation and nested PCR reads with MiXCR, giving one entry per CDR3 protein. Of roughly 100,000 distinct CDR3 sequences listed, more than 12% are singletons. The chain is built from TRBV20-1 and TRBJ1-2; perhaps TRBD1 as D (6 bases). This TCR was sampled from a human donor in good health. Sequencing was performed on naive CD8+ T cells from blood. The CDR3: CSARDQGRDDPTTNYGYTF. The CDR3 DNA is TGCAGTGCTAGAGATCAGGGGAGGGACGACCCTACCACTAACTATGGCTACACCTTC.